This T cell receptor (beta chain) was found in a study of blood T cell repertoires in COVID-19 (TCRdb year 2020). Context from the whole study: Collaborator samples came from the United States, Italy and Spain and covered acute and convalescent phases of COVID-19. The material from the prospective study consisted of cDNA or gDNA derived from T cells, B-cell-depleted T cells, or PBMCs. The dataset comprised deeply sampled blood TCRbeta repertoires from subjects exposed to, actively infected with, or recovered from COVID-19. The repertoires were made available in a free public database intended to serve as a resource for research on the immune response to SARS-CoV-2. Samples came from the ongoing ImmuneRACE study (first 160 participants) plus 1,254 subjects from 6 global collaborators. The sample metadata nearly always contained a de-identified subject ID, COVID-19 status, age in years and sex. Where available, HLA class I and class II types were taken from metadata supplied by the sample provider and were not determined by assay-based typing.

What the authors observed across the whole study: The quantity of clinical and demographic metadata differed by source and by participant and was supplied without curation.

In the case of this clone: Which antigen it targets is not known. Base qualities were left out, and no much larger clone turns up one base away.

TCRbeta CDR3 regions were amplified from genomic DNA by means of the immunoSEQ Assay, a bias-controlled multiplex PCR. As for how the authors treated the data: The number of nucleated cells in each sample was estimated by amplification of reference gene primers within the assay. To quantify the absolute abundance of each unique TCRbeta CDR3 rearrangement, sequence reads were collapsed and filtered. For each sample, productive Simpson clonality was calculated as the square root of Simpson's diversity index across productive rearrangements. TCRdb took this table from immuneACCESS and kept in-frame rearrangements with V and J called. Such tables lack part of the clones; where checked against another copy, unresolved V genes explain under half of the gap, and the rest is unexplained. The DNA was the basis for D and trimming; V, J and clone size are from that table. The sample table lists more than 65,000 clones, approximately 80% of them with a count of one. 6.9% of the sample comes from the top ten.

In Seattle, one collaborating source enrolled patients while the infection was active and tracked those patients longitudinally over the course of disease. Collaborating institutions collected whole blood in K2EDTA tubes following their own protocols. Collaborator samples were shipped for TCRbeta analysis as frozen whole blood, isolated PBMCs, or DNA extracted from either sample type. The TCR sequence derives from a man between 25 and 39 years old with COVID-19, enrolled during active disease. The specimen was peripheral blood.

The DNA sequence is as follows: TGTGCCAGCAGCCAACAGAACCGGGACAGGGCGCAGTATTTT. Translated, it reads CASSQQNRDRAQYF. The chain joins TRBV5-4 to TRBJ2-3, and 9 junction bases match TRBD1. From cysteine to phenylalanine, the CDR3 is 14 amino acids long. Of the read, only the CDR3 DNA is kept; its 42 bases are in frame from base 1. From a lookup of the germline V gene (reference sequence), CDR1 and CDR2 are SGHNT and YYREEE. For this chain, trimming is 4 bases at the V end and 10 bases at the J end, and the number of junction bases without a gene match is 10.